A single sample is the source of the 7 T cell receptor beta chains below, sequenced in a study of T cells in Graves' hyperthyroidism and ophthalmopathy. RNA transcripts provided the source from which TCR beta CDR3 regions were amplified. The primer set for the first-round RT-PCR of the TCR CDR3 was HTBI. TCRdb reprocessed the multiplex PCR reads with MiXCR, giving one entry per CDR3 protein. The repertoire holds about 560,000 distinct CDR3 sequences, with 15% to 20% as singletons. Specimen: blood. These receptors all stem from a woman younger than 35 with Graves' hyperthyroidism.

This clonotype was detected a few times. The rearrangement uses TRBV9 and TRBJ2-2; 9 positions agree with TRBD2. With V trimmed by 4 bases and J by 9 bases, 13 bases remained unmatched. The CDR3 spans 16 residues. Germline CDR1 and CDR2: SGDLS and YYNGEE. CDR3 loop: CASSLLAGANVRELFF. The CDR3, as DNA: TGTGCCAGCAGCCTACTAGCGGGCGCCAACGTCCGGGAGCTGTTTTTT.

This clonotype was recorded at least ten times. The chain is built from TRBV7-9 and TRBJ2-5, with 10 bases identical to TRBD2. The CDR3 has 15 residues. V dropped 1 base and J dropped 3; count of bases not matched to a gene: 2. The germline V gene has CDR1 SEHNR and CDR2 FQNEAQ (reference sequence). Written as DNA, the CDR3 is TGTGCCAGCAGCTTAGTAACTAGCGGGAAAGAGACCCAGTACTTC. Protein: CASSLVTSGKETQYF.

This clonotype was seen repeatedly, ten times or more. The rearrangement links TRBV29-1 to TRBJ1-1, with 11 bases that match TRBD1. CDR3 length: 13 residues. After removal of 7 bases from V and 7 bases from J, the junction contained 8 bases not matched to a gene. The germline V gene has CDR1 SQVTM and CDR2 ANQGSEA. The CDR3 reads CSARTGGGGEAFF. DNA for the CDR3: TGCAGCGCCCGGACAGGGGGCGGAGGTGAAGCTTTCTTT.

V usage is TRBV6-2 or TRBV6-3 and J usage is TRBJ1-5; TRBD1 matches 9 bases. The CDR3 contains 15 residues. V lost 3 bases to trimming and J lost 6 bases; unmatched junction nucleotides: 6. Germline assignment: CDR1 MNHEY and CDR2 SVGEGT. CDR3 amino acids: CASSYQQGASQPQHF. In DNA form, the CDR3 reads TGTGCCAGCAGTTATCAACAGGGGGCTAGTCAGCCCCAGCATTTT.

In this sample, this clonotype turned up many times. This sequence joins TRBV2 and TRBJ1-5; TRBD1 is a possible D gene (5 bases). CDR1 is SNHLY and CDR2 is FYNNEI in the germline V gene. Trimming pared 2 bases from V and 7 bases from J, leaving 12 bases between. This CDR3 is built from 14 residues. The CDR3 DNA reads as TGTGCCAGCAGTGAACCGGGGCGCAGGCAGCCCCAGCATTTT. The encoded protein is CASSEPGRRQPQHF.

This clonotype was seen more than once but under ten times. DNA for the CDR3: TGTGCCTGGAGTCCAGGGGTGGGCGAGCAGTACTTC. Translation: CAWSPGVGEQYF. The chain joins TRBV30 to TRBJ2-7; TRBD1 might be the D (6 bases). V lost 2 bases and J lost 6, with 11 bases in between. This CDR3 is built from 12 residues. Per germline, CDR1 GTSNPN and CDR2 SVGIG (reference sequence). Full variable domain (rest looked up from reference TRBV30 and TRBJ2-7): SQTIHQWPATLVQPVGSPLSLECTVEGTSNPNLYWYRQAAGRGLQLLFYSVGIGQISSEVPQNLSASRPQDRQFILSSKKLLLSDSGFYLCAWSPGVGEQYFGPGTRLTVT.

The table lists this clonotype with a few counts. The chain links TRBV20-1 to TRBJ2-1, with TRBD2 matching over 9 bases. This CDR3 region has 15 residues. V lost 4 bases and J lost 1; bases outside the gene matches: 5. Germline-derived CDR1 and CDR2 are DFQATT and SNEGSKA (reference sequence). CDR3 coding DNA: TGCAGTGCTATGGGACTAGCCGAGTCCTACAATGAGCAGTTCTTC. Its translation is CSAMGLAESYNEQFF.